The present T cell receptor (beta chain) was sequenced within a study of blood T cell repertoires in COVID-19. The wider study: Some COVID-19 samples were acute and others convalescent; all came from the United States, Italy and Spain. Sample material is recorded as cDNA or gDNA derived from T cells, B-cell-depleted T cells, or PBMCs.

The CDR3 has 13 amino acids. V lost 5 bases and J 0 bases, leaving 7 bases between the germline ends. Germline assignment: CDR1 LNHDA and CDR2 SQIVND (reference sequence). Under the authors' procedure: Using reference gene primer amplification, nucleated cell counts were estimated. Sequencing was performed with immunoSEQ multiplex PCR; in TCRdb, only in-frame clones are kept and a portion is missing. V and J calls and clone size are those listed in that table; D and trimming were worked out from the DNA. The sample has about 98,000 clones; about 72% are singletons. About this clone itself: Distinct nucleotide sequences in the sample also encode this CDR3.

The chain couples TRBV19 to TRBJ1-1; D perhaps matches TRBD1 (5 bases). This TCR was sampled from a man aged 60 to 69 with active or convalescent COVID-19. The sequencing input was peripheral blood. As DNA, the CDR3 is TGTGCCAGTAGTCCCAGGGTGAACACTGAAGCTTTCTTT. This codes for CASSPRVNTEAFF.